The clone carrying this T cell receptor (beta chain) was found a few times. Its antigen is still unknown. TCRdb processed the reads anew with MiXCR; each CDR3 protein has one entry. Here the sample spans about 160,000 distinct CDR3 sequences, less than 25% being singletons. This CDR3 is built from 19 residues. The trim removed 1 base at V and 2 bases at J, leaving 12 bases unmatched. Germline assignment: CDR1 MNHEY and CDR2 SVGEGT. The data are from a study of T cell repertoires in cytomegalovirus infection. Study context: Alongside well-studied HLA-B-restricted CMV epitopes, recently identified HLA-C-restricted CMV epitopes were also used. Indicated by public TCR beta signatures were CMV infection and matching HLA type.

This chain joins TRBV6-2 or TRBV6-3 and TRBJ1-5, with 9 bases matching TRBD1. This TCR was sampled from a human donor in good health (CMV status not recorded). Some clones in this sample may be carry-over from other donors' samples. The sequencing used CD8+ T cells from cultured PBMCs, collected from culture after CMV antigen stimulation. This chain's CDR3 is CASSYFRTGVGSGNQPQHF. The DNA for the CDR3 is TGTGCCAGCAGTTACTTCAGGACAGGGGTTGGCAGTGGCAATCAGCCCCAGCATTTT.